These T cell receptor beta chains were read from a single sample in a study of Graves' ophthalmopathy and Graves' hyperthyroidism. In TCRdb, the multiplex PCR reads were re-called with MiXCR into one record per CDR3 protein. The sample contains some 750,000 distinct CDR3 sequences, roughly 40% of which appear only once. The specimen sequenced was peripheral blood. Receptors were obtained from an adult man with Graves' ophthalmopathy. Each CDR3 is given with its conserved first and last residue. Fields, in order: V gene, J gene, clone size, D gene, CDR3 protein, CDR3 DNA. D genes are given only for firm matches. Clone size appears in some rows only: once, few, many, or a class for an expanded clone.

V gene: TRBV20-1
J gene: TRBJ1-4
clone size: -
D gene: TRBD1
CDR3 protein: CSAGRTGEKLFF
CDR3 DNA: TGCAGTGCCGGGCGGACAGGGGAAAAACTGTTTTTT

V gene: TRBV10-3
J gene: TRBJ2-2
clone size: many
D gene: -
CDR3 protein: CAISPNRRLQYTGELFF
CDR3 DNA: TGTGCCATCAGCCCAAACCGCCGCCTTCAGTATACCGGGGAGCTGTTTTTT

V gene: TRBV29-1
J gene: TRBJ2-2
clone size: many
D gene: -
CDR3 protein: CSVDRVGGELFF
CDR3 DNA: TGCAGCGTTGATCGTGTCGGCGGGGAGCTGTTTTTT

V gene: TRBV29-1
J gene: TRBJ2-5
clone size: -
D gene: TRBD2
CDR3 protein: CSVSSSGSLTQYF
CDR3 DNA: TGCAGCGTTTCTTCTAGCGGGAGTCTGACCCAGTACTTC

V gene: TRBV19
J gene: TRBJ2-7
clone size: few
D gene: TRBD1
CDR3 protein: CASSTDTGQGAPHEQYF
CDR3 DNA: TGTGCCAGTAGTACCGACACGGGACAGGGGGCGCCCCACGAGCAGTACTTC

V gene: TRBV25-1
J gene: TRBJ2-5
clone size: -
D gene: -
CDR3 protein: CASSAGTTSETQYF
CDR3 DNA: TGTGCCAGCAGTGCGGGGACGACGTCGGAGACCCAGTACTTC

V gene: TRBV29-1
J gene: TRBJ1-2
clone size: many
D gene: -
CDR3 protein: CSVEDPAGTYGYTF
CDR3 DNA: TGCAGCGTTGAAGATCCGGCCGGGACATATGGCTACACCTTC

V gene: TRBV10-3
J gene: TRBJ2-5
clone size: -
D gene: TRBD2
CDR3 protein: CAISETSGSQETQYF
CDR3 DNA: TGTGCCATCAGTGAGACTAGCGGGAGCCAAGAGACCCAGTACTTC

V gene: TRBV10-2
J gene: TRBJ1-1
clone size: once
D gene: TRBD1
CDR3 protein: CASGTGGHTEAFF
CDR3 DNA: TGCGCCAGCGGCACAGGGGGGCACACTGAAGCTTTCTTT

V gene: TRBV7-8
J gene: TRBJ1-4
clone size: many
D gene: -
CDR3 protein: CASSWDSLDEKLFF
CDR3 DNA: TGTGCCAGCAGCTGGGATTCCTTGGATGAAAAACTGTTTTTT

V gene: TRBV3-1
J gene: TRBJ2-7
clone size: -
D gene: -
CDR3 protein: CASSQVTGYEQYF
CDR3 DNA: TGTGCCAGCAGCCAAGTTACTGGCTACGAGCAGTACTTC

V gene: TRBV4-2
J gene: TRBJ1-6
clone size: few
D gene: -
CDR3 protein: CASSQEVRRDSPLHF
CDR3 DNA: TGTGCCAGCAGCCAAGAAGTTAGGCGGGATTCACCCCTCCACTTT

V gene: TRBV7-9
J gene: TRBJ2-5
clone size: many
D gene: TRBD1
CDR3 protein: CASSPGGTGGQETQYF
CDR3 DNA: TGTGCCAGCAGCCCCGGCGGGACAGGGGGCCAAGAGACCCAGTACTTC

V gene: TRBV3-1
J gene: TRBJ2-5
clone size: few
D gene: TRBD2
CDR3 protein: CASSQDVAGGQIIF
CDR3 DNA: TGTGCCAGCAGCCAAGATGTGGCGGGGGGCCAAATCATCTTC

V gene: TRBV24-1
J gene: TRBJ2-2
clone size: once
D gene: -
CDR3 protein: CATSSHWGRRNTGELVF
CDR3 DNA: TGTGCCACCTCCTCCCACTGGGGACGGAGGAACACCGGGGAGCTGGTTTTT

V gene: TRBV7-9
J gene: TRBJ2-7
clone size: -
D gene: TRBD1
CDR3 protein: CASSDIGTGGVYEQYF
CDR3 DNA: TGCGCCAGCAGCGATATTGGGACAGGGGGAGTCTACGAGCAGTACTTC

V gene: TRBV2
J gene: TRBJ1-2
clone size: many
D gene: -
CDR3 protein: CASFNPPGARYYGYTF
CDR3 DNA: TGTGCCAGTTTCAACCCCCCGGGGGCGCGTTACTATGGCTACACCTTC

V gene: TRBV12-3/TRBV12-4
J gene: TRBJ2-7
clone size: -
D gene: -
CDR3 protein: CASSPFASYEQYF
CDR3 DNA: TGTGCCAGCAGTCCTTTTGCCTCCTACGAGCAGTACTTC

V gene: TRBV20-1
J gene: TRBJ1-4
clone size: -
D gene: -
CDR3 protein: CSASFPGTGNEKLFF
CDR3 DNA: TGCAGTGCTAGCTTCCCAGGGACGGGCAATGAAAAACTGTTTTTT

V gene: TRBV15
J gene: TRBJ1-5
clone size: -
D gene: -
CDR3 protein: CATSREIRSHQPQHF
CDR3 DNA: TGTGCCACCAGCAGAGAGATAAGGTCCCATCAGCCCCAGCATTTT

V gene: TRBV5-8
J gene: TRBJ1-2
clone size: many
D gene: -
CDR3 protein: CASSSVVPYGYTF
CDR3 DNA: TGTGCCAGCAGCTCGGTCGTTCCCTATGGCTACACCTTC

V gene: TRBV29-1
J gene: TRBJ1-2
clone size: many
D gene: TRBD1
CDR3 protein: CSVEDPLDRGTGYGYTF
CDR3 DNA: TGCAGCGTTGAAGACCCTTTAGACAGGGGGACTGGCTATGGCTACACCTTC

V gene: TRBV7-9
J gene: TRBJ2-7
clone size: few
D gene: -
CDR3 protein: CASSLVLGPPGRSEQYF
CDR3 DNA: TGTGCCAGCAGCTTAGTTTTGGGTCCGCCGGGGAGGTCCGAGCAGTACTTC

V gene: TRBV2
J gene: TRBJ1-2
clone size: many
D gene: TRBD1
CDR3 protein: CASSGTGGDYGYTF
CDR3 DNA: TGTGCCAGCAGCGGGACAGGGGGCGACTATGGCTACACCTTC

V gene: TRBV7-9
J gene: TRBJ2-2
clone size: -
D gene: -
CDR3 protein: CASGLNTGELFF
CDR3 DNA: TGTGCCAGCGGCTTGAACACCGGGGAGCTGTTTTTT

V gene: TRBV19
J gene: TRBJ2-7
clone size: few
D gene: -
CDR3 protein: CASSRSGVSDEQYF
CDR3 DNA: TGTGCCAGTAGTAGGTCAGGGGTTAGCGACGAGCAGTACTTC

V gene: TRBV7-9
J gene: TRBJ1-6
clone size: many
D gene: TRBD1
CDR3 protein: CASTTGQSNSPLHF
CDR3 DNA: TGTGCCAGCACCACGGGACAGTCTAATTCACCCCTCCACTTT

V gene: TRBV2
J gene: TRBJ1-2
clone size: -
D gene: -
CDR3 protein: CASSPPPGTSYGYTF
CDR3 DNA: TGTGCCAGCAGCCCCCCCCCCGGGACTTCTTATGGCTACACCTTC

V gene: TRBV25-1
J gene: TRBJ2-5
clone size: -
D gene: TRBD1
CDR3 protein: CASSGTGGAETQYF
CDR3 DNA: TGTGCCAGCAGTGGTACAGGGGGCGCGGAGACCCAGTACTTC

V gene: TRBV6-6
J gene: TRBJ1-2
clone size: few
D gene: -
CDR3 protein: CASSTGMGYTF
CDR3 DNA: TGTGCCAGCAGTACCGGGATGGGCTACACCTTC

V gene: TRBV15
J gene: TRBJ1-2
clone size: -
D gene: -
CDR3 protein: CATSSVTYSNYGYTF
CDR3 DNA: TGTGCCACCAGCAGCGTGACATATTCTAACTATGGCTACACCTTC

V gene: TRBV20-1
J gene: TRBJ2-7
clone size: -
D gene: TRBD1
CDR3 protein: CSATGQGSHEQYF
CDR3 DNA: TGCAGTGCTACCGGACAGGGATCCCACGAGCAGTACTTC

V gene: TRBV7-6
J gene: TRBJ2-5
clone size: -
D gene: -
CDR3 protein: CASSLELDPRNF
CDR3 DNA: TGTGCCAGCAGCTTAGAGTTGGACCCCCGGAACTTC

V gene: TRBV7-3
J gene: TRBJ2-6
clone size: -
D gene: -
CDR3 protein: CASSHQPSGANVLTF
CDR3 DNA: TGTGCCAGCAGCCATCAACCCTCTGGGGCCAACGTCCTGACTTTC

V gene: TRBV9
J gene: TRBJ1-3
clone size: -
D gene: -
CDR3 protein: CASKGDTIYF
CDR3 DNA: TGTGCCAGCAAGGGGGACACCATATATTTT

V gene: TRBV7-3
J gene: TRBJ2-6
clone size: many
D gene: -
CDR3 protein: CASSLIGGANVLTF
CDR3 DNA: TGTGCCAGCAGCTTAATCGGGGGGGCCAACGTCCTGACTTTC

V gene: TRBV7-9
J gene: TRBJ2-2
clone size: -
D gene: TRBD2
CDR3 protein: CASSPQHRTSGENTGELFF
CDR3 DNA: TGCGCCAGCAGCCCCCAGCACCGGACTAGCGGAGAGAACACCGGGGAGCTGTTTTTT